Listed here are 13 T cell receptor beta chains from one sample, sequenced in a study of blood T cell repertoires in COVID-19. Profiled with immunoSEQ multiplex PCR; TCRdb holds only in-frame clones, not every one. The sample has around 18,000 clones, 77% seen once; the top ten hold roughly 17%. What was sequenced was peripheral blood. The receptors shown here come from a man in his sixties or seventies with COVID-19, enrolled during active disease.

The V and J genes are TRBV6-5 and TRBJ2-1; possible D gene TRBD2, 5 bases. The germline V gene has CDR1 MNHEY and CDR2 SVGAGI. There are 15 residues in the CDR3. Trimming removed 7 bases at V and 2 bases at J, with 15 bases between. CDR3 loop: CASTDGDLPYNEQFF. As DNA, the CDR3 is TGTGCCAGCACCGACGGGGATTTACCCTACAATGAGCAGTTCTTC.

This sequence joins TRBV5-1 and TRBJ2-2; 10 positions match TRBD2. Germline V lookup: CDR1 SGHRS, CDR2 YFSETQ. V lost 4 bases to trimming and J lost 3 bases; unmatched junction nucleotides: 3. The CDR3 length is 15 residues. The CDR3 is CASSKTSGYTGELFF. Written as DNA, the CDR3 is TGCGCCAGCAGCAAGACTAGCGGGTACACCGGGGAGCTGTTTTTT.

The chain carries TRBV13 and TRBJ2-7; weak D call: TRBD2 (7 bases). The CDR3 is made up of 15 amino acids. V lost 2 bases to trimming and J lost 2 bases, with 13 bases between them. Germline CDR1 reads PRHDT; CDR2 reads FYEKMQ (reference sequence). DNA for the CDR3: TGTGCCAGCAGCTTAAGGGGGGGCCTCCCCTACGAGCAGTACTTC. Translation gives CASSLRGGLPYEQYF.

This sequence joins TRBV7-9 and TRBJ2-5, with 9 bases that match TRBD2. The V and J ends lost 3 bases and 4 bases, in that order; junction bases with no gene match: 6. The germline V gene encodes CDR1 SEHNR and CDR2 FQNEAQ (reference sequence). The CDR3 totals 15 residues. The CDR3 DNA is TGTGCCAGCAGCTTGGTTCTAGCGGGATTAGAGACCCAGTACTTC. It specifies CASSLVLAGLETQYF.

V gene TRBV7-2 combines with J gene TRBJ1-6, with D unclear. The CDR3 length is 16 residues. Germline loops: CDR1 SGHTA, CDR2 FQGNSA. Deletions cut 1 base from V and 0 bases from J, with 7 bases between. This chain's CDR3 is CASSLVSYSYNSPLHF. DNA for the CDR3: TGTGCCAGCAGCTTAGTTTCGTACTCCTATAATTCACCCCTCCACTTT.

This chain links TRBV28 with TRBJ2-7; a weak D match, TRBD1 (6 bases). With 6 bases removed from V and 3 bases from J, the gap between germline ends came to 12 bases. This CDR3 spans 13 amino acids. Germline V gene sequence: CDR1 MDHEN, CDR2 SYDVKM. The CDR3 DNA sequence: TGTGCCAGCAGCTCGGGACAAAGCTACGAGCAGTACTTC. It specifies CASSSGQSYEQYF.

The chain combines TRBV30 with TRBJ1-5; the D is unclear. CDR3 length: 13 residues. The germline V and J ends were trimmed by 4 bases and 4 bases, with 11 bases remaining between them. CDR1 is GTSNPN and CDR2 is SVGIG in the germline V gene (reference sequence). The CDR3 is CAWTGKLNQPQHF. As DNA, the CDR3 is TGTGCCTGGACGGGGAAGTTGAATCAGCCCCAGCATTTT.

The J gene is TRBJ1-5, the V gene TRBV12-3 or TRBV12-4, with 7 positions matching TRBD1. The CDR3 totals 13 residues. V lost 6 bases to trimming and J lost 5 bases; unmatched junction nucleotides: 4. The CDR3 reads CASRQGRHQPQHF. The CDR3 DNA is TGTGCCAGCAGACAGGGGAGACATCAGCCCCAGCATTTT.

This chain connects TRBV28 to TRBJ1-5; D remains ambiguous. This CDR3 region has 16 residues. Trimming cost V 5 bases and J 1 base, with 15 bases left between them. Germline loops: CDR1 MDHEN, CDR2 SYDVKM. The chain's CDR3 is CASSPRRGISNQPQHF. Written as DNA, the CDR3 is TGTGCCAGCAGTCCAAGACGAGGGATAAGCAATCAGCCCCAGCATTTT.

The chain has TRBV19 and TRBJ2-2; no firm D call. CDR3 length: 12 amino acids. Germline CDR1 is LNHDA and CDR2 is SQIVND (reference sequence). V lost 4 bases and J 6 bases, leaving 6 bases between the germline ends. The CDR3 protein is CASSTQAGELFF. The CDR3 bases are TGTGCCAGTAGTACCCAGGCCGGGGAGCTGTTTTTT.

This clone was detected once. The rearrangement uses TRBV7-2 and TRBJ2-7, with D unclear. The CDR3 sequence is 15 residues long. The V end lost 1 base, the J end lost 0 bases, and 10 bases lay between the germline ends. CDR1 and CDR2 from the germline V gene are SGHTA and FQGNSA. CDR3 amino acids: CASSLEYSFSYEQYF. In DNA, the CDR3 is TGTGCCAGCAGCTTAGAGTACAGTTTCTCCTACGAGCAGTACTTC.

The rearrangement links TRBV19 to TRBJ1-2; tentatively, D is TRBD1 (6 bases). CDR1 and CDR2 from the germline V gene are LNHDA and SQIVND (reference sequence). The CDR3 totals 13 residues. V was shortened by 3 bases and J by 6 bases, with 11 bases between the two germline ends. The CDR3 bases are TGTGCCAGTAGTATTAGGGGGAGAGATGGCTACACCTTC. Translating gives CASSIRGRDGYTF.

The chain employs TRBV7-3 and TRBJ2-7; possibly TRBD2 for D (6 bases). The germline gives CDR1 SGHTA, CDR2 FQGTGA. The length of the CDR3 is 13 residues. V dropped 7 bases and J dropped 6 bases, with 16 bases sitting between them. DNA for the CDR3: TGTGCCAGCACCGAGAGGCCCGGGGGCGAGCAGTACTTC. This codes for CASTERPGGEQYF.